The rows below give T cell receptor beta chains drawn from one sample of a study of cytomegalovirus exposure and HLA in healthy donors. Sequenced by immunoSEQ multiplex PCR; TCRdb stores in-frame clones only, minus some. The data contain a few hundred thousand clones, roughly 70% of them singletons. The source material was PBMCs. These receptors came from a woman aged 25 to 45 in good health and CMV-seronegative. CDR3s include the opening cysteine and the closing phenylalanine or tryptophan. Each record gives: D gene, clone size, J gene, V gene, CDR3 DNA, CDR3 protein. D genes are given only for firm matches. The listing skips clone size in some rows; elsewhere it reads once, few, many or a size class.

>-|-|TRBJ1-1|TRBV4-1
TGCGCCAGCAGCCAATCCACCGGGACAAATGAAGCTTTCTTT
CASSQSTGTNEAFF
>-|-|TRBJ1-3|TRBV30
TGTGCCTGGACGGCGGGGAACACCATATATTTT
CAWTAGNTIYF
>-|few|TRBJ1-1|TRBV5-1
TGCGCCAGCAGCAAAACAGGGTCTGAAGCTTTCTTT
CASSKTGSEAFF
>TRBD1|-|TRBJ1-2|TRBV6-5
TGTGCCAGCAGTCGACAGGGTAGCTATGGCTACACCTTC
CASSRQGSYGYTF
>TRBD1|-|TRBJ2-1|TRBV5-1
TGCGCCAGCAGCTTCGGACAGGGTACGCACAATGAGCAGTTCTTC
CASSFGQGTHNEQFF
>-|-|TRBJ2-1|TRBV6-1
TGTGCCAGCAGTGACAGGGGACCCTACAATGAGCAGTTCTTC
CASSDRGPYNEQFF
>-|-|TRBJ1-1|TRBV9
TGTGCCAGCAGCGTAGTGGGGGGTGGGCTCACTGAAGCTTTCTTT
CASSVVGGGLTEAFF
>-|-|TRBJ2-7|TRBV2
TGTGCCAGCAGTGAAGGGATTAGGGGCTACGAGCAGTACTTC
CASSEGIRGYEQYF
>TRBD1|-|TRBJ2-7|TRBV18
TGTGCCAGCTCACCCGGACGGGGACAGATCTACGAGCAGTACTTC
CASSPGRGQIYEQYF
>-|-|TRBJ2-2|TRBV4-2
TGTGCCAGCAGCCAACCGGACGGGATTGGACTAAACACCGGGGAGCTGTTTTTT
CASSQPDGIGLNTGELFF
>TRBD1|few|TRBJ2-6|TRBV5-1
TGCGCCAGCAGCTTGGATTTCGGGGCAGGGGGCCCCTCTGGGGCCAACGTCCTGACTTTC
CASSLDFGAGGPSGANVLTF
>-|-|TRBJ2-2|TRBV9
TGTGCCAGCAGCGTAGAACCGGTGGACACCGGGGAGCTGTTTTTT
CASSVEPVDTGELFF
>-|-|TRBJ2-2|TRBV30
TGTGCCTGGAGTGTAAAGAGCTCCGGGGAGCTGTTTTTT
CAWSVKSSGELFF
>TRBD1|-|TRBJ1-1|TRBV30
TGTGCCTGGTGTAGGCAGGGGGGCACTGAAGCTTTCTTT
CAWCRQGGTEAFF
>-|-|TRBJ1-1|TRBV30
TGTGCCTGGAGTGTATCGTTTGGGGAGTGGAACACTGAAGCTTTCTTT
CAWSVSFGEWNTEAFF
>-|-|TRBJ2-7|TRBV6-1
TGTGCCAGCACCGGGGAAATGGACGAGCAGTACTTC
CASTGEMDEQYF
>-|once|TRBJ1-1|TRBV6-1
TGTGCCAGCAGTCCCGGGGGGTCCAACACTGAAGCTTTCTTT
CASSPGGSNTEAFF
>-|-|TRBJ2-1|TRBV19
TGTGCCAGTAGTACCCCCGGAGAGCACTACAATGAGCAGTTCTTC
CASSTPGEHYNEQFF
>TRBD1|-|TRBJ1-1|TRBV5-6
TGTGCCAGCAGCTCAGGGGGGACTGAAGCTTTCTTT
CASSSGGTEAFF
>TRBD1|-|TRBJ1-2|TRBV6-5
TGTGCCAGCAGTTACGGGACAGGGGGAGGTATTTCTGGCTACACCTTC
CASSYGTGGGISGYTF
>TRBD1|-|TRBJ1-2|TRBV5-6
TGTGCCAGCAGCTTAACTACTGCGGGACAGCATGGCTACACCTTC
CASSLTTAGQHGYTF
>TRBD1|once|TRBJ1-5|TRBV2
TGTGCCATCAGGGGGGACAGTAGTAATCAGCCCCAGCATTTT
CAIRGDSSNQPQHF
>TRBD2|-|TRBJ2-5|TRBV29-1
TGCAGCGTTGAGGGACCCGCGGTTGCAGGGCGGGGGCAAGAGACCCAGTACTTC
CSVEGPAVAGRGQETQYF
>TRBD2|-|TRBJ2-5|TRBV5-1
TGCGCCAGCAGCTCCCTAACGACTAGCAGTGAGACCCAGTACTTC
CASSSLTTSSETQYF
>-|-|TRBJ1-4|TRBV6-1
TGTGCCAGCAGTGAAGAAATAACGGGGGAAAAACTGTTTTTT
CASSEEITGEKLFF
>-|few|TRBJ1-3|TRBV6-5
TGTGCCAGCAGTGAAAGGGGGTCTGGAAACACCATATATTTT
CASSERGSGNTIYF
>TRBD1|few|TRBJ1-6|TRBV27
TGTGCCAGCAGTTTATCGTCATTGACAGGGAATTCACCCCTCCACTTT
CASSLSSLTGNSPLHF
>TRBD2|-|TRBJ2-2|TRBV2
TGTGCCAGCACGGGGACTAGCGATTGGGCGCGAAACACCGGGGAGCTGTTTTTT
CASTGTSDWARNTGELFF
>TRBD2|-|TRBJ2-7|TRBV14
TGTGCCAGCAGCCATCTAGCGGGAGCCGAGCAGTACTTC
CASSHLAGAEQYF
>-|-|TRBJ1-5|TRBV30
TGTGCCTGGAGCATAGGCTTAGAGGATCAGCCCCAGCATTTT
CAWSIGLEDQPQHF
>TRBD1|-|TRBJ2-1|TRBV7-9
TGTGCCAGCAGCCCCCGACAGGGGCGCTCCTACAATGAGCAGTTCTTC
CASSPRQGRSYNEQFF
>-|-|TRBJ2-7|TRBV5-1
TGCGCCAGCAGCTTGGGGCAGGGTATCGCCGAGCAGTACTTC
CASSLGQGIAEQYF
>-|-|TRBJ2-1|TRBV4-1
TGCGCCAGCAGCCAGGGAGGGGGGGGGACTATACGGGGTGAGCAGTTCTTC
CASSQGGGGTIRGEQFF
>TRBD2|-|TRBJ2-7|TRBV19
TGTGCCAGTAGTATAGCTAGCGGGACCCTCGAGCAGTACTTC
CASSIASGTLEQYF
>-|few|TRBJ1-1|TRBV19
TGTGCCAGTAAGAGGGCCATGAACACTGAAGCTTTCTTT
CASKRAMNTEAFF
>-|-|TRBJ2-7|TRBV4-2
TGTGCCAGCAGCCGAACTTTCTCCTACGAGCAGTACTTC
CASSRTFSYEQYF
>TRBD1|few|TRBJ2-7|TRBV5-4
TGTGCCAGCAGCTCGACAGGGGAACCCACCTACGAGCAGTACTTC
CASSSTGEPTYEQYF
>TRBD1|-|TRBJ1-2|TRBV19
TGTGCCAGTAGTGAACCGGGACAGGGATTGAATGGCTACACCTTC
CASSEPGQGLNGYTF